The rows below give T cell receptor beta chains drawn from one sample of a study of blood T cell repertoires in COVID-19. Method: immunoSEQ multiplex PCR; TCRdb's copy keeps in-frame clones and lacks some. This table has around 380,000 clones, approximately 87% appearing once. The sequencing input was PBMCs or T cells enriched from blood (not recorded which). The receptors shown here come from a man younger than 40 who had recovered from COVID-19. Both conserved end residues are part of each CDR3. The D gene is left open where the match is weak. Only some rows state a clone size, as once, few, many or a class for expanded clones.

>NA|TRBV4-3|TRBJ2-7|NA
TGCGCCAGCAGCCAAGGTGGGGGCCCCTCCTACGAGCAGTACTTC
CASSQGGGPSYEQYF
>NA|TRBV3-1/TRBV3-2|TRBJ1-1|TRBD1
TGTGCCAGCTCCCTTGGAGGGGGCAGGCTTATGACTGAAGCTTTCTTT
CASSLGGGRLMTEAFF
>NA|TRBV6-4|TRBJ1-2|NA
TGTGCCAGCACACGCCCCCAGCGGTTACTATATGGCTACACCTTC
CASTRPQRLLYGYTF
>NA|TRBV19|TRBJ1-6|TRBD1
TGTGCCAGTAGTAACAGGGGGCTTGGTTCACCCCTCCACTTT
CASSNRGLGSPLHF
>NA|TRBV11-2|TRBJ2-1|TRBD2
TGTGCCAGCAGCTCTTTCGGGGGGGCAGGTTTGCAGTTCTTC
CASSSFGGAGLQFF
>NA|TRBV14|TRBJ1-4|NA
TGTGCCAGCAGCCAAGGCCGGGGGATGAGTGAAAAACTGTTTTTT
CASSQGRGMSEKLFF
>NA|TRBV7-3|TRBJ1-6|NA
TGTGCCAGCAGCCCCACTGAACGACGACGGGGAACGAATTCACCCCTCCACTTT
CASSPTERRRGTNSPLHF
>few|TRBV5-4|TRBJ1-1|NA
TGTGCTAGCAGTAGAGGAGGGACCACTGAAGCTTTCTTT
CASSRGGTTEAFF
>NA|TRBV5-4|TRBJ1-1|NA
TGTGCCAGCAGCTTCCCAGGGATGAACACTGAAGCTTTCTTT
CASSFPGMNTEAFF
>NA|TRBV7-8|TRBJ2-7|NA
TGTGCCAGCAGCTCCCTCACAGGCCGGTCGGGCGAGCAGTACTTC
CASSSLTGRSGEQYF
>NA|TRBV2|TRBJ1-2|NA
TGTGCCAGCATTTGGGAGGCGGGTGGCTACACCTTC
CASIWEAGGYTF
>NA|TRBV19|TRBJ1-1|NA
TGTGCCAGTAGCCCGGGAGGGGGGAACACTGAAGCTTTCTTT
CASSPGGGNTEAFF
>NA|TRBV12-3/TRBV12-4|TRBJ2-3|NA
TGTGCCAGCAGTCCACCGGGGATGGATACGCAGTATTTT
CASSPPGMDTQYF
>once|TRBV5-1|TRBJ1-1|NA
TGCGCCAGCAGCGCATTAGGGGACATAAGAAGGACTGAAGCTTTCTTT
CASSALGDIRRTEAFF
>NA|TRBV19|TRBJ1-4|NA
TGTGCCAGTAGTCGAAGGGGAACAGGAGAGGAAAAACTGTTTTTT
CASSRRGTGEEKLFF
>NA|TRBV6-5|TRBJ2-2|TRBD2
TGTGCCAGCAGTTACTGGCGGGGGGCGAACACCGGGGAGCTGTTTTTT
CASSYWRGANTGELFF
>NA|TRBV28|TRBJ1-2|NA
TGTGCCAGCAGTTTTGAAGGGGCAGGCTACACCTTC
CASSFEGAGYTF
>once|TRBV6-2/TRBV6-3|TRBJ1-1|NA
TGTGCCAGCAGTTCAATTCGGGGAGCTTTCTTT
CASSSIRGAFF
>NA|TRBV6-5|TRBJ2-3|NA
TGTGCCAGCAGTTACGCTGTAGAAACAGATACGCAGTATTTT
CASSYAVETDTQYF
>NA|TRBV7-2|TRBJ2-5|TRBD2
TGTGCCAGCAGCTTACAAAGGGGACTAGTCCAGGAGACCCAGTACTTC
CASSLQRGLVQETQYF
>NA|TRBV2|TRBJ1-1|NA
TGTGCCAGCAGCTTTTCCGGGACACTCACTGAAGCTTTCTTT
CASSFSGTLTEAFF
>NA|TRBV11-2|TRBJ2-2|NA
TGTGCCAGCAGCTCGGGTCATAACGTCGGCACCGGGGAGCTGTTTTTT
CASSSGHNVGTGELFF
>NA|TRBV5-6|TRBJ1-3|NA
TGTGCCAGCAGCTTCCGGTCACTCTCTGGAAACACCATATATTTT
CASSFRSLSGNTIYF
>NA|TRBV30|TRBJ1-3|NA
TGTGCCTGGAGGCCCGGGGGAAACACCATATATTTT
CAWRPGGNTIYF
>NA|TRBV4-2|TRBJ2-1|NA
TGTGCCAGCAGCCAAGGTGTAACGGCGGGGAGCTCCTACAATGAGCAGTTCTTC
CASSQGVTAGSSYNEQFF
>NA|TRBV11-3|TRBJ2-7|NA
TGTGCCAGCAGCTTAGTTGGTACAGGGAACTACGAGCAGTACTTC
CASSLVGTGNYEQYF
>NA|TRBV7-2|TRBJ2-7|NA
TGTGCCAGCAGCTTAGGCAGGGGTCGGGAGCAGTACTTC
CASSLGRGREQYF
>NA|TRBV6-5|TRBJ2-3|NA
TGTGCCAGCAGTCAGGAGGGTAGGGGCACAGATACGCAGTATTTT
CASSQEGRGTDTQYF
>NA|TRBV7-2|TRBJ2-7|TRBD1
TGTGCCAGCAGCGTGAGGACAGGGAATAGACACGAGCAGTACTTC
CASSVRTGNRHEQYF
>NA|TRBV10-3|TRBJ1-1|TRBD1
TGTGCCATCAGTGCTTTACCGGGACAGGCTTTCTTT
CAISALPGQAFF
>NA|TRBV19|TRBJ1-2|NA
TGTGCCATCCAGGGCCTCTATGGCTACACCTTC
CAIQGLYGYTF
>NA|TRBV4-1|TRBJ1-6|NA
TGCGCCAGCAGCCAAGAGAGCCGGGCCTATAATTCACCCCTCCACTTT
CASSQESRAYNSPLHF
>NA|TRBV3-1/TRBV3-2|TRBJ1-4|TRBD1
TGTGCCAGCAGCCAAGACGAACAGGGGAGGGAAAAACTGTTTTTT
CASSQDEQGREKLFF
>once|TRBV3-1/TRBV3-2|TRBJ2-3|TRBD2
TGTGCCAGCAGCCCCCAGAAGGCGGGGGGGCAGGGAGATACGCAGTATTTT
CASSPQKAGGQGDTQYF